This T cell receptor beta chain is drawn from a study of T cell repertoires in cytomegalovirus infection. Each CDR3 protein is one row after TCRdb ran MiXCR on the reads. The data show approximately 750,000 distinct CDR3 sequences, 35% seen once. V was clipped by 10 bases and J by 1 base; unmatched bases: 14. This CDR3 region has 16 residues. Germline V gene sequence: CDR1 MNHNY, CDR2 SVGAGI (reference sequence). Specimen: PBMCs. The receptor was isolated from a human donor in good health (CMV status not recorded). Some clones in this sample may be carry-over from other donors' samples. The chain couples TRBV6-6 to TRBJ2-3; 7 positions agree with TRBD2. CDR3 nucleotides: TGTGCCATCGACCAGATCGGGACTATACGCACAGATACGCAGTATTTT. Amino acid sequence: CAIDQIGTIRTDTQYF.